A single sample is the source of the 20 T cell receptor beta chains below, sequenced in a study of T cell changes during pregnancy in multiple sclerosis. This table comes from immunoSEQ multiplex PCR, and its TCRdb copy is limited to in-frame clones, with some not included. Among around 60,000 clones listed, 91% were seen once. The source was CD4+ T cells from peripheral blood mononuclear cells, collected after pregnancy. These receptors were taken from a female donor in good health, enrolled as a control in a pregnancy study.

The CDR3 nucleotides read TGTGCCATCAGTGAGTCAGAGGGTCCCAATCAGCCCCAGCATTTT. This sequence encodes CAISESEGPNQPQHF. The chain recombines TRBV10-3 with TRBJ1-5; no clear D gene. The germline CDR1 and CDR2 sequences are ENHRY and SYGVKD. With 0 bases removed from V and 3 bases from J, the gap between germline ends came to 9 bases. This CDR3 is built from 15 residues.

The chain couples TRBV10-2 to TRBJ2-7; no clear D gene. The CDR3 has 15 amino acids. Trimming stripped 0 bases from V and 1 base from J, with 10 bases between. Looked up from germline, CDR1 is WSHSY and CDR2 is SAAADI. This chain's CDR3 is CASSESYSRSYEQYF. The CDR3 DNA reads TGCGCCAGCAGTGAGTCTTACAGTAGGTCCTACGAGCAGTACTTC.

The CDR3 reads CAISDGQGGVGLQYF. The CDR3 nucleotides are TGTGCCATCAGTGATGGACAGGGAGGAGTGGGGCTTCAGTACTTC. The J gene is TRBJ2-4, the V gene TRBV10-3; 8 bases align to TRBD1. CDR3 length: 15 amino acids. The V gene end was trimmed by 3 bases and the J gene end by 11 bases; junction bases not matched to a gene: 12. Germline CDR1 reads ENHRY; CDR2 reads SYGVKD.

The table lists this clone with a count of one. The chain employs TRBV7-3 and TRBJ2-3; tentative D call: TRBD1 (6 bases). V was trimmed by 1 base and J by 3 bases, leaving 17 bases between them. This CDR3 is 17 amino acids long. Per the germline V gene, CDR1 is SGHTA and CDR2 is FQGTGA. The CDR3 protein is CASSLKGEQVRTDTQYF. The CDR3 DNA is TGTGCCAGCAGCTTAAAGGGGGAACAGGTTAGAACAGATACGCAGTATTTT.

The rearrangement links TRBV5-6 to TRBJ1-3, with TRBD1 matching over 10 bases. The CDR3 covers 16 residues. J was trimmed by 3 bases and V by 5 bases; bases with no gene match: 8. Germline CDR1 is SGHDT and CDR2 is YYEEEE. CDR3 in amino acids: CASSDGQGVVGNTIYF. CDR3 DNA: TGTGCCAGCAGTGACGGACAGGGGGTTGTTGGAAACACCATATATTTT.

This chain connects TRBV6-6 to TRBJ1-6; D is unresolved. Per the germline V gene, CDR1 is MNHNY and CDR2 is SVGAGI (reference sequence). Trimming took 7 bases from V and 6 from J, leaving 7 bases between them. The CDR3 covers 12 residues. CDR3 DNA sequence: TGTGCCAGCACTTTCCCTAATTCACCCCTCCACTTT. It is translated as CASTFPNSPLHF.

The genes are TRBV7-2 and TRBJ2-3; TRBD2 is a possible D gene (7 bases). CDR1 and CDR2 from the germline V gene are SGHTA and FQGNSA. The CDR3 sequence is 15 residues long. The germline V and J ends were trimmed by 5 bases and 0 bases, with 12 bases remaining between them. The CDR3 region is CASSPRGASTDTQYF. In DNA, the CDR3 is TGTGCCAGCAGCCCCCGGGGGGCTAGCACAGATACGCAGTATTTT.

The chain recombines TRBV5-1 with TRBJ1-6, with a tentative D call TRBD1 (5 bases). With 4 bases removed from V and 0 bases from J, the gap between germline ends came to 11 bases. The CDR3 consists of 16 residues. Germline assignment: CDR1 SGHRS and CDR2 YFSETQ. DNA of the CDR3: TGCGCCAGCAGCCGTCGACAGAGCTCCTATAATTCACCCCTCCACTTT. Translated, it gives CASSRRQSSYNSPLHF.

This clone was recorded a few times. V and J are TRBV10-3 and TRBJ1-3; 8 bases fit TRBD1. The V and J ends lost 7 bases and 0 bases, in that order; junction bases with no gene match: 5. The CDR3 loop spans 15 amino acids. In germline, CDR1 is ENHRY, CDR2 SYGVKD. Here the CDR3 DNA reads TGTGCCATCATGAGGACAGGGACCTCTGGAAACACCATATATTTT. Its translation: CAIMRTGTSGNTIYF.

The chain carries TRBV7-2 and TRBJ2-7; possible D gene TRBD2, 5 bases. The CDR3 consists of 13 residues. V shed 4 bases and J shed 9 bases, with 16 bases lying between them. The germline V gene encodes CDR1 SGHTA and CDR2 FQGNSA. Here the CDR3 reads CASSYRWENGQYF. In DNA, the CDR3 is TGTGCCAGCAGCTACCGCTGGGAGAACGGGCAGTACTTC. The full variable domain, with the rest looked up from reference TRBV7-2 and TRBJ2-7, is GAGVSQSPSNKVTEKGKDVELRCDPISGHTALYWYRQSLGQGLEFLIYFQGNSAPDKSGLPSDRFSAERTGGSVSTLTIQRTQQEDSAVYLCASSYRWENGQYFGPGTRLTVT.

This rearrangement joins TRBV4-3 to TRBJ2-1, with D possibly being TRBD2 (6 bases). The germline V gene encodes CDR1 LGHNA and CDR2 YSLEER. The CDR3 is made up of 15 amino acids. V shed 2 bases and J shed 0 bases, with 8 bases lying between them. Written as DNA, the CDR3 is TGCGCCAGCAGCCAATCCGGGGGCTCCTACAATGAGCAGTTCTTC. It specifies CASSQSGGSYNEQFF.

This clone was found once. J is TRBJ2-1 and V is TRBV18; D perhaps matches TRBD2 (6 bases). This CDR3 is built from 12 residues. Germline V CDR1 and CDR2: KGHSH, LQKENI. The germline V and J ends were trimmed by 2 bases and 9 bases, with 8 bases remaining between them. The CDR3 DNA reads TGTGCCAGCTCACCAATGCGGGGTGAGCAGTTCTTC. It is translated as CASSPMRGEQFF. Variable domain in full (rest from reference TRBV18 and TRBJ2-1): NAGVMQNPRHLVRRRGQEARLRCSPMKGHSHVYWYRQLPEEGLKFMVYLQKENIIDESGMPKERFSAEFPKEGPSILRIQQVVRGDSAAYFCASSPMRGEQFFGPGTRLTVL.

This chain connects TRBV6-6 to TRBJ2-1, with 13 bases matching TRBD2. V lost 2 bases to trimming and J lost 10 bases; unmatched junction nucleotides: 8. CDR3 length: 16 residues. Looked up from germline, CDR1 is MNHNY and CDR2 is SVGAGI (reference sequence). CDR3 amino acids: CASSYEGLAGRGEQFF. The CDR3 nucleotides read TGTGCCAGCAGTTACGAGGGACTAGCGGGGCGGGGGGAGCAGTTCTTC.

The chain couples TRBV6-1 to TRBJ1-1; TRBD1 is a possible D gene (5 bases). The germline CDR1 and CDR2 sequences are MNHNS and SASEGT. V was pared by 6 bases and J by 3 bases, with 11 bases between. The CDR3 consists of 13 residues. This CDR3 is CASRGGLDTEAFF. The CDR3, as DNA: TGTGCCAGCAGGGGGGGATTGGACACTGAAGCTTTCTTT.

The table lists this clone with a few counts. The rearrangement joins TRBV2 to TRBJ1-2; 12 nucleotides match TRBD1. The CDR3 runs 16 residues. V lost 6 bases to trimming and J lost 6 bases; unmatched junction nucleotides: 11. Germline CDR1 reads SNHLY; CDR2 reads FYNNEI. The CDR3 reads CASSRQRGQGANGYTF. In DNA form, the CDR3 reads TGTGCCAGCAGCCGACAACGGGGACAGGGGGCAAATGGCTACACCTTC.

The rearrangement joins TRBV21-1 to TRBJ1-1; TRBD1 is the table's D call, not checked against the DNA. TRBV21-1 is designated a pseudogene. The CDR3 totals 18 residues. DNA for the CDR3: TGTGCCAGCAGCAAATTCGGGACAGCAGAGAAAATGAACACTGAAGCTTTCTTT. Amino acid sequence: CASSKFGTAEKMNTEAFF.

The chain joins TRBV5-1 to TRBJ2-5; TRBD1 is a possible D gene (6 bases). Germline loops: CDR1 SGHRS, CDR2 YFSETQ. V was trimmed by 1 base and J by 2 bases, leaving 9 bases between them. CDR3 length: 14 residues. The CDR3 is CASSLQGIQETQYF. CDR3 sequence (DNA): TGCGCCAGCAGCTTGCAGGGGATTCAAGAGACCCAGTACTTC.

This chain uses TRBV10-3 with TRBJ2-7, with TRBD1 as a possible D gene (5 bases). V lost 6 bases to trimming and J lost 1 base, with 16 bases between them. The CDR3 consists of 15 residues. The V gene's germline CDR1 is ENHRY and CDR2 SYGVKD. The CDR3 here is CAISETTGLSYEQYF. The DNA for the CDR3 is TGTGCCATCAGCGAGACCACAGGTCTTTCCTACGAGCAGTACTTC.

The DNA for the CDR3 is TGCAGTGCTAGTCTAGGAGGGCAGTACTTC. This translates into CSASLGGQYF. The rearrangement links TRBV20-1 to TRBJ2-7; TRBD2 is a possible D gene (5 bases). The CDR3 has 10 amino acids. Germline values: CDR1 DFQATT, CDR2 SNEGSKA (reference sequence). V was pared by 3 bases and J by 9 bases, with 9 bases between.

The J gene is TRBJ2-2, the V gene TRBV19, with 9 nucleotides matching TRBD1. V lost 4 bases and J lost 3; bases outside the gene matches: 12. Germline V gene sequence: CDR1 LNHDA, CDR2 SQIVND (reference sequence). There are 18 residues in the CDR3. The CDR3 spells CASSTREQGALDTGELFF. As DNA, the CDR3 is TGTGCCAGTAGTACGCGCGAACAGGGGGCGCTCGACACCGGGGAGCTGTTTTTT.